The rows below give T cell receptor beta chains drawn from one sample of a study of control samples from healthy donors and cancer patients. Data came from immunoSEQ multiplex PCR; TCRdb stores just in-frame clones and leaves some out. The sample gives just under 75,000 clones, roughly 87% of which show up once; under 4.5% is in the top ten. The specimen sequenced was blood. The source of these receptors is a woman aged 45-65 years in good health. CDR3s include the opening cysteine and the closing phenylalanine or tryptophan. D genes are given only for firm matches. The listing skips clone size in some rows; elsewhere it reads once, few, many or a size class.

v_call	cdr3_length	clone_size	j_call	d_call	cdr3_aa	cdr3_nt
TRBV5-6	15	NA	TRBJ2-2	TRBD2	CASSLLGSGAGELFF	TGTGCCAGCAGCTTGTTGGGCAGCGGGGCCGGGGAGCTGTTTTTT
TRBV3-1/TRBV3-2	14	NA	TRBJ1-1	TRBD1	CASSQDVGGQPAFF	TGTGCCAGCAGCCAAGACGTAGGGGGCCAGCCAGCTTTCTTT
TRBV16	12	NA	TRBJ2-3	NA	CASSPSTDTQYF	TGTGCCAGCAGCCCCTCCACAGATACGCAGTATTTT
TRBV3-1/TRBV3-2	14	NA	TRBJ2-7	NA	CASSQALGPYEQYF	TGTGCCAGCAGCCAAGCTTTGGGACCCTACGAGCAGTACTTC
TRBV5-1	19	NA	TRBJ2-6	TRBD1	CASSLWGGQGAGGANVLTF	TGCGCCAGCAGCTTATGGGGTGGACAGGGGGCTGGCGGGGCCAACGTCCTGACTTTC
TRBV20-1	15	NA	TRBJ1-4	NA	CSASSHGSTNEKLFF	TGCAGTGCTAGTTCTCATGGGTCCACTAATGAAAAACTGTTTTTT
TRBV19	19	NA	TRBJ1-1	TRBD1	CASSTDLSGTGLMNTEAFF	TGTGCCAGTAGTACCGACCTATCGGGGACAGGGTTGATGAACACTGAAGCTTTCTTT
TRBV19	15	few	TRBJ2-1	NA	CASIWRAGAINEQFF	TGTGCCAGTATCTGGAGGGCGGGGGCTATAAATGAGCAGTTCTTC
TRBV3-1/TRBV3-2	15	NA	TRBJ1-4	NA	CASSQTGLGNEKLFF	TGTGCCAGCAGCCAGACGGGTTTGGGGAACGAAAAACTGTTTTTT
TRBV7-3	17	NA	TRBJ2-1	TRBD2	CASSLIGGSGSVNEQFF	TGTGCCAGCAGCTTAATTGGGGGTAGCGGGAGTGTGAATGAGCAGTTCTTC
TRBV6-6	13	NA	TRBJ1-2	TRBD1	CASTTGTGYGYTF	TGTGCCAGCACAACCGGGACAGGATATGGCTACACCTTC
TRBV12-3/TRBV12-4	13	NA	TRBJ2-7	NA	CASSMNRVYEQYF	TGTGCCAGCAGCATGAACAGGGTCTACGAGCAGTACTTC
TRBV6-5	13	NA	TRBJ2-1	NA	CASRIGQYNEQFF	TGTGCCAGCAGGATCGGGCAATACAATGAGCAGTTCTTC
TRBV30	14	NA	TRBJ2-6	TRBD2	CARKRGHGANVLTF	TGTGCCCGTAAGCGGGGGCATGGGGCCAACGTCCTGACTTTC
TRBV2	13	NA	TRBJ1-1	NA	CASSEDSHTEAFF	TGTGCCAGCAGTGAGGACTCGCACACTGAAGCTTTCTTT
TRBV9	15	NA	TRBJ1-3	NA	CASSLTGIGGNTIYF	TGTGCCAGCAGCTTAACAGGGATAGGGGGAAACACCATATATTTT
TRBV5-6	16	NA	TRBJ1-1	NA	CASSPFSGLSNTEAFF	TGTGCCAGCAGCCCTTTTAGCGGGCTTAGTAACACTGAAGCTTTCTTT
TRBV7-9	17	once	TRBJ2-1	TRBD2	CASSPRLAGNGYNEQFF	TGTGCCAGCAGCCCGCGACTAGCGGGTAACGGCTACAATGAGCAGTTCTTC
TRBV20-1	11	NA	TRBJ1-1	NA	CSENRDTEAFF	TGCAGCGAGAACAGGGACACTGAAGCTTTCTTT
TRBV28	17	NA	TRBJ2-5	TRBD2	CASSLGPQRDYAETQYF	TGTGCCAGCAGTTTAGGTCCCCAGCGGGACTACGCTGAGACCCAGTACTTC
TRBV18	14	NA	TRBJ2-6	NA	CASSPGSGANVLTF	TGTGCCAGCTCACCGGGCTCTGGGGCCAACGTCCTGACTTTC
TRBV6-2/TRBV6-3	14	NA	TRBJ2-7	TRBD2	CASSYWSSGNEQYF	TGTGCCAGCAGTTATTGGAGTAGCGGGAACGAGCAGTACTTC
TRBV10-3	19	NA	TRBJ2-6	TRBD2	CAISPYGLAGRSGANVLTF	TGTGCCATCAGCCCCTACGGACTAGCGGGCCGCTCTGGGGCCAACGTCCTGACTTTC
TRBV5-1	18	NA	TRBJ2-1	TRBD1	CASSLATQGASSYNEQFF	TGCGCCAGCAGCTTGGCGACACAGGGGGCAAGCTCCTACAATGAGCAGTTCTTC
TRBV7-3	13	NA	TRBJ2-2	NA	CASSSDLVGELFF	TGTGCCAGCAGCTCGGACCTGGTCGGGGAGCTGTTTTTT
TRBV14	12	NA	TRBJ1-4	NA	CASSQDLDDLFF	TGTGCCAGCAGCCAAGATCTGGATGATCTGTTTTTT
TRBV7-3	15	few	TRBJ2-1	NA	CASSSTATSYNEQFF	TGTGCCAGCAGCTCGACCGCAACCTCCTACAATGAGCAGTTCTTC
TRBV9	13	NA	TRBJ1-1	NA	CASSVEPGAEAFF	TGTGCCAGCAGCGTAGAACCAGGGGCTGAAGCTTTCTTT
TRBV6-2/TRBV6-3	16	once	TRBJ2-5	TRBD2	CASSPRTSGSFETQYF	TGTGCCAGCAGCCCTCGGACTAGCGGGAGTTTTGAGACCCAGTACTTC
TRBV21-1	17	NA	TRBJ2-6	NA	CASSNTRADSGANVLTF	TGTGCCAGCAGCAATACACGGGCTGACTCTGGGGCCAACGTCCTGACTTTC
TRBV11-3	13	NA	TRBJ2-1	TRBD2	CASSLDSGGYPFF	TGTGCCAGCAGCTTAGATAGCGGGGGCTATCCGTTCTTC
TRBV4-1	18	NA	TRBJ2-3	TRBD2	CASSQDSLAGASTDTQYF	TGCGCCAGCAGCCAAGATTCTCTAGCGGGAGCTAGCACAGATACGCAGTATTTT